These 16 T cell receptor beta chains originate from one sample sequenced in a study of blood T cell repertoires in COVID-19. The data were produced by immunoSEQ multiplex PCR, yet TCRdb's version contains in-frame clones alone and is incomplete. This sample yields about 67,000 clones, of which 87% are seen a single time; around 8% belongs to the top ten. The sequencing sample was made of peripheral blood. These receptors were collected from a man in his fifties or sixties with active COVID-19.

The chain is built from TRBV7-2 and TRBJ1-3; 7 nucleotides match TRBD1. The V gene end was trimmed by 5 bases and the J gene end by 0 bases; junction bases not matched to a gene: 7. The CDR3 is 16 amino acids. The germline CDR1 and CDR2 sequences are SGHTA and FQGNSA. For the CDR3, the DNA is TGTGCCAGCAGCCCTGGGGACAGACCCTCTGGAAACACCATATATTTT. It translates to CASSPGDRPSGNTIYF.

CDR3 loop: CASSPPPQNTGEAFF. The CDR3 DNA is TGTGCCAGCAGTCCGCCCCCCCAGAATACAGGGGAAGCTTTCTTT. This chain joins TRBV6-6 and TRBJ1-1, with a weak D call TRBD1 (6 bases). Germline V CDR1 and CDR2: MNHNY, SVGAGI (reference sequence). Trimming took 5 bases from V and 8 from J, leaving 21 bases between them. This CDR3 has 15 residues.

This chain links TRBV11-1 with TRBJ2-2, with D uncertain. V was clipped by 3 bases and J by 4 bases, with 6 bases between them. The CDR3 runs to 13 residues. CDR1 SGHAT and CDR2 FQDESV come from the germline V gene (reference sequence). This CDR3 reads CASSFRRTGELFF. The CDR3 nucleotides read TGTGCCAGCAGCTTCCGTCGCACCGGGGAGCTGTTTTTT.

The CDR3 protein is CATRLGLGPSYEQYF. The CDR3 DNA is TGTGCCACCCGTCTAGGACTAGGACCATCCTACGAGCAGTACTTC. V usage is TRBV15 and J usage is TRBJ2-7, with 7 bases that match TRBD2. The CDR3 has 15 amino acids. CDR1 LNHNV and CDR2 YYDKDF come from the germline V gene (reference sequence). V gave up 8 bases and J gave up 1 base; unmatched junction bases: 11.

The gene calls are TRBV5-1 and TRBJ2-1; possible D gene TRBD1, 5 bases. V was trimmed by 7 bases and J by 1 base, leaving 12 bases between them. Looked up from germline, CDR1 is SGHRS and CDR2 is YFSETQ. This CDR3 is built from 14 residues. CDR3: CASEQDPSYNEQFF. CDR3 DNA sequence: TGCGCCAGCGAACAGGACCCATCCTACAATGAGCAGTTCTTC.

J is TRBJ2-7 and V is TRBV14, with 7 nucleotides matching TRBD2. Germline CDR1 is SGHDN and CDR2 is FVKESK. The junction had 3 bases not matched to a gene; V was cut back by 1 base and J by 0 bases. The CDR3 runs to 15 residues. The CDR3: CASSQVWGGSYEQYF. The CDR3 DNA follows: TGTGCCAGCAGCCAAGTTTGGGGGGGCTCCTACGAGCAGTACTTC.

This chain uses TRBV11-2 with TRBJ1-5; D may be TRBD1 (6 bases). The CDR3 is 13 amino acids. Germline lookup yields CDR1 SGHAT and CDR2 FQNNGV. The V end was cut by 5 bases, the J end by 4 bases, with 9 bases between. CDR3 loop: CASSLDRNQPQHF. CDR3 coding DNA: TGTGCCAGCAGCCTGGACAGAAATCAGCCCCAGCATTTT.

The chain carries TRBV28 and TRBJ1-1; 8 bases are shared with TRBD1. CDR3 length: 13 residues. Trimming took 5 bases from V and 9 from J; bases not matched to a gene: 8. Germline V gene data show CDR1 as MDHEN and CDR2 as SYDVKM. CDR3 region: CASSPGQGGKAFF. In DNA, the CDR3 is TGTGCCAGCAGTCCCGGACAGGGCGGGAAAGCTTTCTTT.

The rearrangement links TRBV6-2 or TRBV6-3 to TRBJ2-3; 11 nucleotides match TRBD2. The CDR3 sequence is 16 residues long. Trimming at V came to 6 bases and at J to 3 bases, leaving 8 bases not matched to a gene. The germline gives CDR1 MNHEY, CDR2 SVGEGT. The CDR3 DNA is TGTGCCAGCAGCCACGGCGCTAGCGGGAGGACAGATACGCAGTATTTT. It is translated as CASSHGASGRTDTQYF.

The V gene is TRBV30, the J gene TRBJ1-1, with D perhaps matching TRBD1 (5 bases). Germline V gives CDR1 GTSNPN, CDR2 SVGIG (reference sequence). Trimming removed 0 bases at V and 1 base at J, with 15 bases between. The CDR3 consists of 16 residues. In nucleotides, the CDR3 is TGTGCCTGGAGTGTAAGGGCAAGGGGTCAGAACACTGAAGCTTTCTTT. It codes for CAWSVRARGQNTEAFF. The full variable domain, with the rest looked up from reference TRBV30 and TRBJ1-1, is SQTIHQWPATLVQPVGSPLSLECTVEGTSNPNLYWYRQAAGRGLQLLFYSVGIGQISSEVPQNLSASRPQDRQFILSSKKLLLSDSGFYLCAWSVRARGQNTEAFFGQGTRLTVV.

The CDR3 DNA follows: TGTGCCAGCAGCCCTGGACAGTTAACTACCTCTGGAAACACCATATATTTT. This gives the protein CASSPGQLTTSGNTIYF. This rearrangement joins TRBV7-2 to TRBJ1-3, with TRBD1 as a possible D gene (6 bases). The CDR3 has 17 residues. V was pared by 5 bases and J by 0 bases, with 17 bases between. Germline V gene sequence: CDR1 SGHTA, CDR2 FQGNSA.

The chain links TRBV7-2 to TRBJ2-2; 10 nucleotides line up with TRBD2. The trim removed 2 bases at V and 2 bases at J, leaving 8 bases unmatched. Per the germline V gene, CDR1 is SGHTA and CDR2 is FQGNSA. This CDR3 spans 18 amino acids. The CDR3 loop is CASSLTLAGLQNTGELFF. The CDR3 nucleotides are TGTGCCAGCAGCTTAACACTAGCGGGACTCCAAAACACCGGGGAGCTGTTTTTT.

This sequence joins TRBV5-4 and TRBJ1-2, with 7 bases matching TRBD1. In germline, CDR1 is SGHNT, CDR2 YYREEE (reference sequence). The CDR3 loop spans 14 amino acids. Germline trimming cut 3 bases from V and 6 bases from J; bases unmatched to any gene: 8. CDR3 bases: TGTGCCAGCAGCTCAAGACAGGGTAGGAATGGCTACACCTTC. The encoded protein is CASSSRQGRNGYTF.

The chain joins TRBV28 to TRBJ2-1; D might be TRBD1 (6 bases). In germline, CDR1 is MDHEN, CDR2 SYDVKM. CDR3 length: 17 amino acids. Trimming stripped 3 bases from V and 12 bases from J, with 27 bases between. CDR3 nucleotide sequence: TGTGCCAGCAGTTTGGCGGAAGCAGCGAGTCAGGGGTTAGGGCAGTTCTTC. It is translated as CASSLAEAASQGLGQFF.

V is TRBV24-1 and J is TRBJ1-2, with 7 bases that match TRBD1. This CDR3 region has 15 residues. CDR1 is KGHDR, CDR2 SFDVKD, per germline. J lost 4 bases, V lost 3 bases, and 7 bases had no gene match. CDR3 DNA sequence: TGTGCCACCAGTGATACCCGACAGGGAGGCTATGGCTACACCTTC. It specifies CATSDTRQGGYGYTF.

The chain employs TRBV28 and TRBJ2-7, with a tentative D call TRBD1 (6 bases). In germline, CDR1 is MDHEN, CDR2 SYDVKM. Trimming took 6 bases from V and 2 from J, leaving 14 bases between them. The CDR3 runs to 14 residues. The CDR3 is CASSAGTFTYEQYF. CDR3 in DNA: TGTGCCAGCAGCGCCGGGACATTTACCTACGAGCAGTACTTC.